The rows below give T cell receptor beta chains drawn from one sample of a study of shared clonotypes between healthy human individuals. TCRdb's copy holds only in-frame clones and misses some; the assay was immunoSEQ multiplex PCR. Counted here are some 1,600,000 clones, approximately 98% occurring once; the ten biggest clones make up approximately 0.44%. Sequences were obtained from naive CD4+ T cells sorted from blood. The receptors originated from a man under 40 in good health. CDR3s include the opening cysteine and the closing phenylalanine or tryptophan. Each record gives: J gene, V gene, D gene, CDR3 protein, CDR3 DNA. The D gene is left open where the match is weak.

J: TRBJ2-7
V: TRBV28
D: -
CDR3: CASSPSDRVYYEQYF
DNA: TGTGCCAGCAGCCCATCGGACAGAGTCTACTACGAGCAGTACTTC

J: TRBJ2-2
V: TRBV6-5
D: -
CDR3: CASSGVGFGELFF
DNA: TGTGCCAGCAGTGGCGTGGGCTTCGGGGAGCTGTTTTTT

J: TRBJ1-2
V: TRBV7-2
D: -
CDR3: CASSLGLFNGYTF
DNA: TGTGCCAGCAGCTTAGGTTTGTTCAATGGCTACACCTTC

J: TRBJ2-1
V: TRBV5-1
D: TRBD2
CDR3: CASSFPGPELAGGPRSSYNEQFF
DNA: TGCGCCAGCAGCTTCCCGGGACCCGAACTAGCGGGAGGGCCTAGGAGCTCCTACAATGAGCAGTTCTTC

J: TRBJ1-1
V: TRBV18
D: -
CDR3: CASSPKDGTLAEAFF
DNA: TGTGCCAGCTCACCGAAGGACGGCACACTAGCTGAAGCTTTCTTT

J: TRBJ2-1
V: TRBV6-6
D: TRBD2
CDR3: CASSYRGRGEQFF
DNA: TGTGCCAGCAGTTACCGAGGGAGGGGTGAGCAGTTCTTC

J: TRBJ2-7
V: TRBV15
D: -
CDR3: CATSREMGVRGYEQYF
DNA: TGTGCCACCAGCAGAGAAATGGGGGTGAGGGGCTACGAGCAGTACTTC

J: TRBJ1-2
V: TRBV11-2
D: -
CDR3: CASSPRPAWGYTF
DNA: TGTGCCAGCAGCCCGAGACCAGCTTGGGGCTACACCTTC

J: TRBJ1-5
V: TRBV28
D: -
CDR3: CASSHSQGYQPQHF
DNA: TGTGCCAGCAGTCATTCACAGGGATATCAGCCCCAGCATTTT

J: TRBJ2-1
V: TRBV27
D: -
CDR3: CASSLSAGTYNEQFF
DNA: TGTGCCAGCAGTTTATCGGCGGGCACTTACAATGAGCAGTTCTTC

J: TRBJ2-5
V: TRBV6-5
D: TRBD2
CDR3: CASSYRVAGGGETQYF
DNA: TGTGCCAGCAGTTACCGGGTAGCGGGAGGCGGGGAGACCCAGTACTTC

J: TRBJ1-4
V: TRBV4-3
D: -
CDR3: CASSQDRATNEKLFF
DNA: TGCGCCAGCAGCCAAGACCGCGCAACTAATGAAAAACTGTTTTTT

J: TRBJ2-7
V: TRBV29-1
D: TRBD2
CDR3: CSGVAGGGEQYF
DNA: TGCAGCGGAGTAGCGGGAGGCGGAGAGCAGTACTTC

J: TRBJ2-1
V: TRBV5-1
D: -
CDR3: CASTPTSYNEQFF
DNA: TGCGCCAGCACTCCTACGTCCTACAATGAGCAGTTCTTC

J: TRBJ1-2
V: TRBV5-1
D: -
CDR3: CASSSGPALAYGYTF
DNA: TGCGCCAGCAGCTCGGGACCGGCCTTGGCCTATGGCTACACCTTC

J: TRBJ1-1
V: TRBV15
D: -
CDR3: CATSRDYRGQNTEAFF
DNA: TGTGCCACCAGCAGAGATTATAGGGGACAGAACACTGAAGCTTTCTTT

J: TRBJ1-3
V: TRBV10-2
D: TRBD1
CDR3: CASRSGQGTSSGNTIYF
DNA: TGCGCCAGCAGATCTGGACAGGGGACGAGCTCTGGAAACACCATATATTTT

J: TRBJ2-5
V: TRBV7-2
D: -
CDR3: CASSFGGLVQETQYF
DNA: TGTGCCAGCAGCTTTGGTGGGCTCGTGCAAGAGACCCAGTACTTC

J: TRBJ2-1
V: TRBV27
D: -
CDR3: CASSLSPTAYNEQFF
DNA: TGTGCCAGCAGTTTATCCCCCACGGCCTACAATGAGCAGTTCTTC

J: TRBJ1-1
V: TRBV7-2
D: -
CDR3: CASSLSNTEAFF
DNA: TGTGCCAGCAGCTTATCAAATACCGAGGCTTTCTTT

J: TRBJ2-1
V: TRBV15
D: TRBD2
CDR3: CATNPGLAGHGSYNEQFF
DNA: TGTGCCACCAACCCGGGACTAGCGGGGCATGGCTCCTACAATGAGCAGTTCTTC

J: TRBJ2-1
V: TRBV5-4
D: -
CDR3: CAPGPAEGVEQFF
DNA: TGTGCCCCGGGGCCAGCGGAGGGCGTTGAGCAGTTCTTC

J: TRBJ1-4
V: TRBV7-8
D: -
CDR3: CASSLRHHTNEKLFF
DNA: TGTGCCAGCAGCCTTCGACACCATACTAATGAAAAACTGTTTTTT

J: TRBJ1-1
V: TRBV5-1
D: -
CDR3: CASSLLRGNTEAFF
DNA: TGCGCCAGCAGCTTGTTAAGAGGGAACACTGAAGCTTTCTTT

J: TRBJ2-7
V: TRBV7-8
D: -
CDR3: CASSFGAPGLNEQYF
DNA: TGTGCCAGCAGCTTCGGGGCTCCAGGGTTGAACGAGCAGTACTTC

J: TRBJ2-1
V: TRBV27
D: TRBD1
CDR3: CASSSDRYNEQFF
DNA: TGTGCCAGCAGCTCGGACAGGTACAATGAGCAGTTCTTC

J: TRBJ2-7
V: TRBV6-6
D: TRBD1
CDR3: CASSLDRELFREQYF
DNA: TGTGCCAGCAGCCTCGACAGGGAATTATTTCGCGAGCAGTACTTC

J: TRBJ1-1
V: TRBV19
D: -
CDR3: CASSFLTSNTEAFF
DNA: TGTGCCAGTAGTTTTCTGACAAGTAACACTGAAGCTTTCTTT